The clone carrying this T cell receptor (beta chain) was detected many times. Its antigen is undetermined. Reverse transcription used roughly 450 ng RNA and constant-region primers for alpha and beta. Separate chain-specific third strand synthesis with multiplexing indices produced the alpha and beta libraries. A 12-nucleotide barcode per molecule came from two concatenated random hexamers added pre-amplification. TCRdb analysed the 5' RACE reads with MiXCR anew, one entry per CDR3 protein. This table has roughly 10,000 distinct CDR3 sequences, 5.2% appearing once. The CDR3 runs to 13 residues. CDR1 and CDR2 (germline): MNHEY, SMNVEV (reference sequence). Trimming shortened V by 4 bases and J by 2 bases, and 8 bases separated the two germline ends. All unsorted peripheral T cells were captured because whole blood was used without fractionation. The sample is drawn from a study of HIV-infected patients and healthy controls. Study summary: Early therapy brought no consistent CD8 count shift, though the CD4:CD8 ratio rose a little.

Points from the study as a whole: Eight alpha and eight beta V genes differed significantly in mean usage between HIV-infected patients and controls.

The TCR was taken from an adult with HIV infection. Sequenced material: blood, taken before antiretroviral therapy. This chain uses TRBV27 with TRBJ1-1; D is possibly TRBD1 (6 bases). Written as DNA, the CDR3 is TGTGCCAGCAGTTACGGGGGCAACACTGAAGCTTTCTTT. Its translation: CASSYGGNTEAFF.